This TCR beta chain came from a study of T cell repertoires in cytomegalovirus infection. Study-level information: CMV infection together with matching HLA type was indicated by public TCR beta signatures. Study findings and constraints: Individuals carrying CMV plus the relevant HLA were identified by cumulative frequency of public TCR beta families. HLA-C-restricted CMV clonotypes gave the most frequent clonotype in two of eight donors.

Germline CDR1 LNHDA, CDR2 SQIVND (reference sequence). V shed 6 bases and J shed 1 base, with 9 bases lying between them. The CDR3 loop spans 13 amino acids. TCRdb fed the reads into MiXCR, producing one record per CDR3 protein. Of around 490,000 distinct CDR3 sequences in the sample, more than 20% are singletons; the top ten hold over 10%. This clonotype was detected only a few times. Its antigen is currently unknown. This sequence originates from a human donor in good health (CMV status not recorded). Some clones in this sample may be carry-over from other donors' samples. The chain employs TRBV19 and TRBJ1-1, with D hard to call. Sequencing used PBMCs. CDR3 DNA sequence: TGTGCCAGTAGGAGGAAGGAGAACACTGAAGCTTTCTTT. Protein: CASRRKENTEAFF.